This entry lists 10 T cell receptor beta chains sequenced from one sample in a study of shared clonotypes between healthy human individuals (TCRdb year 2020). For the CD8 naive samples, CD45RO-negative cells were positively selected for CCR7, yielding a CD45RA+CCR7+ population from which TemRA cells were excluded. The library was made by the immunoSEQ multiplex PCR assay. This immuneACCESS table, as held by TCRdb, lists in-frame sequences with V and J called but not all clones. Of the missing ones, under half trace to an unresolved V gene in checked studies; the others have no known cause. This sample is represented by about 2.1 million clones; about 92% of them were singletons. The top ten clones comprise 1.7% of the sample. Sample: naive CD8+ T cells from PBMCs. This specimen's cell subset or site label, per the study, means: CD45RA+CCR7+. Receptors originate from a man between 18 and 29 years old in good health. Some clones in this sample may be carry-over from other donors' samples.

The chain carries TRBV28 and TRBJ2-1, with D possibly being TRBD2 (6 bases). This CDR3 spans 14 amino acids. V was pared by 2 bases and J by 8 bases, with 13 bases between. CDR1 is MDHEN and CDR2 is SYDVKM in the germline V gene. This chain's CDR3 is CASSLRAGSDEQFF. In DNA, the CDR3 is TGTGCCAGCAGTTTAAGGGCCGGGAGCGATGAGCAGTTCTTC.

The table lists this clone with a count of one. The DNA is left out, because the CDR3 cannot be placed on it with certainty; the CDR3 is given as TCRdb lists it. The V and J genes are TRBV29-1 and TRBJ1-1. CDR1 is SQVTM and CDR2 is ANQGSEA in the germline V gene. The CDR3 extends over 14 residues, inclusive of both ends. CDR3 region: CSVDGFGAGTEAFF.

This clone has only a few counts. Since a much larger clone is just one base distant, this may be a read error. Other nucleotide sequences in the sample specify the same CDR3. The chain has TRBV7-9 and TRBJ1-1; D might be TRBD1 (5 bases). CDR3 length: 12 residues. Germline CDR1 SEHNR, CDR2 FQNEAQ (reference sequence). Trimming removed 1 base from V and 6 bases from J, with 6 bases in between. The CDR3 sequence: CASSLGGPEAFF. CDR3 DNA: TGTGCCAGCAGCTTAGGGGGACCTGAAGCTTTCTTT.

The chain is built from TRBV19 and TRBJ1-5, with a weak D call TRBD1 (5 bases). V was cut by 7 bases and J by 3 bases, with 22 bases left in between. Germline V gene sequence: CDR1 LNHDA, CDR2 SQIVND (reference sequence). The CDR3 spans 17 residues. CDR3 residues: CASTHIWGEGINQPQHF. The CDR3 nucleotides read TGTGCCAGTACCCATATTTGGGGGGAGGGGATCAATCAGCCCCAGCATTTT.

This clone came up a few times. This rearrangement joins TRBV30 to TRBJ1-1, with 8 nucleotides matching TRBD1. V was clipped by 2 bases and J by 5 bases; unmatched bases: 7. The germline V gene encodes CDR1 GTSNPN and CDR2 SVGIG (reference sequence). The CDR3 is 14 residues long. The CDR3 DNA reads TGTGCCTGGAGTAGGGCAGGGGGCAGGACTGAAGCTTTCTTT. Translated: CAWSRAGGRTEAFF.

This clone appeared once. The chain joins TRBV27 to TRBJ2-3; TRBD2 agrees at 8 bases. V was clipped by 5 bases and J by 2 bases; unmatched bases: 6. The germline CDR1 and CDR2 sequences are MNHEY and SMNVEV (reference sequence). This CDR3 is 15 amino acids long. The DNA for the CDR3 is TGTGCCAGCAGTAACATCGGGAGGGCCACAGATACGCAGTATTTT. This translates into CASSNIGRATDTQYF.

CDR3 in DNA: TGTGCCAGCAGCCTATACCCGGGATTCGAGACCCAGTACTTC. Residues: CASSLYPGFETQYF. This chain connects TRBV7-3 to TRBJ2-5, with TRBD2 as a possible D gene (5 bases). The CDR3 is 14 amino acids. CDR1 SGHTA and CDR2 FQGTGA come from the germline V gene. The V end was cut by 5 bases, the J end by 5 bases, with 15 bases between.

This clone was observed a single time. The chain joins TRBV28 to TRBJ2-1; possibly TRBD2 for D (6 bases). The germline V gene has CDR1 MDHEN and CDR2 SYDVKM. V lost 3 bases to trimming and J lost 4 bases, with 16 bases between them. The CDR3 extends over 16 amino acids. CDR3 sequence (DNA): TGTGCCAGCAGTTTCTTCCCGGGAGTGCGTTACAATGAGCAGTTCTTC. Protein: CASSFFPGVRYNEQFF.

This clone was detected only a few times. CDR3 nucleotide sequence: TGTGCCAGTGCTAAGAGGGAGCAGTTCTTC. Amino acids: CASAKREQFF. The chain employs TRBV19 and TRBJ2-1; D is unresolved. Germline V CDR1 and CDR2: LNHDA, SQIVND (reference sequence). V dropped 8 bases and J dropped 10 bases, with 9 bases sitting between them. The CDR3 totals 10 residues.

The chain couples TRBV5-8 to TRBJ1-2; D unclear. Per the germline V gene, CDR1 is SGHTS and CDR2 is YDEGEE. This CDR3 has 13 amino acids. Trimming stripped 0 bases from V and 4 bases from J, with 7 bases between. The CDR3 loop reads CASSLDLSYGYTF. CDR3 coding DNA: TGTGCCAGCAGCTTGGACCTTTCCTATGGCTACACCTTC.